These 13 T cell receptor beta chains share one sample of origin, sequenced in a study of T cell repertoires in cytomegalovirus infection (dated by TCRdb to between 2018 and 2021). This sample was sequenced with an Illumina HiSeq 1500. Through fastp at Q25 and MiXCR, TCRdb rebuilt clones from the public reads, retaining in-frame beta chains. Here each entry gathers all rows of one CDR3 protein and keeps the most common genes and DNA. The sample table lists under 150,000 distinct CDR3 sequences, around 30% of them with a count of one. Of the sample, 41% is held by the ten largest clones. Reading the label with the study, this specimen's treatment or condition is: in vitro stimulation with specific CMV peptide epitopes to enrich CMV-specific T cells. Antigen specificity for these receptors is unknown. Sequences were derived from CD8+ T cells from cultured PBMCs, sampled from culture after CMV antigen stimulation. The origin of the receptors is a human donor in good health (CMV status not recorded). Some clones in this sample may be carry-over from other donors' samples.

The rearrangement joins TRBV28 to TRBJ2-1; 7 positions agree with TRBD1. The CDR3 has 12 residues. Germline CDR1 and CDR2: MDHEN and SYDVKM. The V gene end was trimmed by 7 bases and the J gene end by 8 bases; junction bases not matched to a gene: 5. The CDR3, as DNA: TGTGCCAGCATCCGGGACAGCCATGAGCAGTTCTTC. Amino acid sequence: CASIRDSHEQFF.

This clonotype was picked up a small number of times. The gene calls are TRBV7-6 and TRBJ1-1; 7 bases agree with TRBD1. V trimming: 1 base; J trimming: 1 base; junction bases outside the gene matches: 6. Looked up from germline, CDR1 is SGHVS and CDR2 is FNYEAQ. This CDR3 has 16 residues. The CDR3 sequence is CASSLGLDRSNTEAFF. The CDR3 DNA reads TGTGCCAGCAGCTTAGGGTTGGACAGGTCGAACACTGAAGCTTTCTTT.

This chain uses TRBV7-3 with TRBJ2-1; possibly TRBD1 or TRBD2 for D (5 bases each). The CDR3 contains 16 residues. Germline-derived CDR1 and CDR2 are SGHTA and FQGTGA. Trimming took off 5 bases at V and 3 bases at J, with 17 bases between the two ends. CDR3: CASSLMGDPGYNEQFF. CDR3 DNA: TGTGCCAGCAGCCTAATGGGGGACCCGGGCTACAATGAGCAGTTCTTC.

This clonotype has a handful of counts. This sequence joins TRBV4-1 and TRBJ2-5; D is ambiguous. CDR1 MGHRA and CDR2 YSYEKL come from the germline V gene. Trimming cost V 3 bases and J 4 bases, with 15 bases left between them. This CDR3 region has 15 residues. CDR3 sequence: CASSHLNSEIETQYF. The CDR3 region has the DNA TGCGCCAGCAGCCATCTTAACTCGGAAATAGAGACCCAGTACTTC.

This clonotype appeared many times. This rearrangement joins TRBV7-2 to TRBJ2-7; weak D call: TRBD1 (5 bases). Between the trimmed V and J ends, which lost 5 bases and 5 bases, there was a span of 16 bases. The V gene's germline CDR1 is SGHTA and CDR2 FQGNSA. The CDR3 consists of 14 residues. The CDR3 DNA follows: TGTGCCAGCAGCCCCTGGGGCCTCTTCGACGAGCAGTACTTC. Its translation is CASSPWGLFDEQYF.

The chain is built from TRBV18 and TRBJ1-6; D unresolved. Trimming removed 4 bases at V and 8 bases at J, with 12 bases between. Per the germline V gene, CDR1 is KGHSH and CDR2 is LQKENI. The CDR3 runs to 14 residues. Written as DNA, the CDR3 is TGTGCCAGCTCACATGGGGAAACGGATTCACCCCTCCACTTT. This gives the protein CASSHGETDSPLHF.

The CDR3 nucleotides read TGTGCCAGCAGGTCCGACAAAGGGAATGGCAATCAGCCCCAGCATTTT. It codes for CASRSDKGNGNQPQHF. The V gene is TRBV27, the J gene TRBJ1-5, with no clear D. V was clipped by 6 bases and J by 2 bases, with 17 bases between them. Germline V lookup: CDR1 MNHEY, CDR2 SMNVEV (reference sequence). CDR3 size: 16 residues.

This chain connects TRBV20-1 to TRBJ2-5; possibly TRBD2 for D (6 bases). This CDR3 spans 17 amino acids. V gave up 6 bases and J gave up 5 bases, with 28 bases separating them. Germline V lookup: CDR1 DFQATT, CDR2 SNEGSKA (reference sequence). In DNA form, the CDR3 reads TGCAGTGCCACAGCGTCGTTCTCGGCGGGACTTGGGGAGACCCAGTACTTC. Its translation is CSATASFSAGLGETQYF.

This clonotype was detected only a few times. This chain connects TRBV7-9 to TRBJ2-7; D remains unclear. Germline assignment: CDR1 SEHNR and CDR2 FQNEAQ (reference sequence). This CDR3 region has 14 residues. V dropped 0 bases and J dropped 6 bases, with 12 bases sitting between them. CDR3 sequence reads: CASSLAQAGPEQYF. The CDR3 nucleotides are TGTGCCAGCAGCTTAGCGCAGGCCGGCCCCGAGCAGTACTTC. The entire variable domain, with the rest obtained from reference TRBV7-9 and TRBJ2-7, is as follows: DTGVSQNPRHKITKRGQNVTFRCDPISEHNRLYWYRQTLGQGPEFLTYFQNEAQLEKSRLLSDRFSAERPKGSFSTLEIQRTEQGDSAMYLCASSLAQAGPEQYFGPGTRLTVT.

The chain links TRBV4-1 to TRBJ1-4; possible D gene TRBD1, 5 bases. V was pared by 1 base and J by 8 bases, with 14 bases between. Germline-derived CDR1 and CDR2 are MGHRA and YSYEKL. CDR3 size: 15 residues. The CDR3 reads CASSQAPGGDEKLFF. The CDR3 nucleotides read TGCGCCAGCAGCCAAGCCCCGGGAGGGGACGAAAAACTGTTTTTT.

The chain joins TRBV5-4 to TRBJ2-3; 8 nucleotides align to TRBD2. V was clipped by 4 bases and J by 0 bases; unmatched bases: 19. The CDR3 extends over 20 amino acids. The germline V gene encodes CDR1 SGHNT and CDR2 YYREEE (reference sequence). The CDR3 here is CASSNPESGGRYFSTDTQYF. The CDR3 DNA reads TGTGCCAGCAGCAACCCTGAGAGCGGGGGCCGATACTTTAGCACAGATACGCAGTATTTT.

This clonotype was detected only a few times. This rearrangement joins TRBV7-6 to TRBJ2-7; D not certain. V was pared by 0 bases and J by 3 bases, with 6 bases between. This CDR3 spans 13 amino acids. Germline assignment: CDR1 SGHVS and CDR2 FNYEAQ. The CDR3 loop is CASSLAVRYEQYF. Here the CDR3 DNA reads TGTGCCAGCAGCTTAGCCGTCCGCTACGAGCAGTACTTC.

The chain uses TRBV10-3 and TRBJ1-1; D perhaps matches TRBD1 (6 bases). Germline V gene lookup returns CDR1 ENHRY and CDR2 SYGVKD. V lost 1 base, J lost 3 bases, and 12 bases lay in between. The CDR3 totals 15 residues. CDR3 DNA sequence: TGTGCCATCAGTGAGTTCAGGGGCCGGGACACTGAAGCTTTCTTT. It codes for CAISEFRGRDTEAFF.